Below, 8 T cell receptor beta chains from the same sample are listed, as sequenced in a study of T cell repertoires in cytomegalovirus infection. TCRdb itself ran the reads through MiXCR, one entry per CDR3 protein. Here the sample spans 110,000 or so distinct CDR3 sequences, 30% to 35% being singletons. No antigen has been identified for these receptors. The source was CD8+ T cells from cultured PBMCs, collected from culture after CMV antigen stimulation. The receptors stem from a human donor in good health (CMV status not recorded). Some clones in this sample may be carry-over from other donors' samples.

This clonotype was picked up a small number of times. The CDR3: CASSNGARGFNEKLFF. The CDR3, as DNA: TGTGCCAGCAGCAATGGAGCCAGGGGGTTCAATGAAAAACTGTTTTTT. The rearrangement links TRBV7-8 to TRBJ1-4; 7 bases are a match to TRBD1. V shed 5 bases and J 5 bases; nucleotides not matched to a gene: 11. The CDR3 has 16 amino acids. Germline-derived CDR1 and CDR2 are SGHVS and FQNEAQ.

This clonotype was counted only a few times. V gene TRBV7-9 combines with J gene TRBJ1-1; D possibly corresponds to TRBD1 (5 bases). CDR3 length: 19 amino acids. The germline gives CDR1 SEHNR, CDR2 FQNEAQ (reference sequence). V dropped 5 bases and J dropped 0 bases, with 25 bases sitting between them. CDR3 residues: CASSLLTTARIYMNTEAFF. The CDR3 DNA is TGTGCCAGCAGCCTACTAACGACAGCCCGGATATACATGAACACTGAAGCTTTCTTT.

This clonotype turned up a few times. The CDR3: CASSYSPNARNTEAFF. The CDR3 nucleotides read TGTGCCAGCAGTTACTCCCCCAACGCGCGGAACACTGAAGCTTTCTTT. V is TRBV6-2 or TRBV6-3 and J is TRBJ1-1; D is unclear. The CDR3 has 16 residues. Germline values: CDR1 MNHEY, CDR2 SVGEGT. The V gene lost 0 bases and the J gene lost 1 base, with 12 bases spanning the gap.

This clonotype was found a few times. V usage is TRBV5-6 and J usage is TRBJ2-1; TRBD2 matches at 9 bases. Germline V gene sequence: CDR1 SGHDT, CDR2 YYEEEE. There are 14 residues in the CDR3. The V and J ends lost 2 bases and 6 bases, in that order; junction bases with no gene match: 3. This CDR3 is CASSLGSGSNEQFF. The CDR3, as DNA: TGTGCCAGCAGCTTAGGTAGCGGGAGCAATGAGCAGTTCTTC.

This clonotype appeared a few times. The rearrangement uses TRBV6-2 or TRBV6-3 and TRBJ2-6, with D possibly matching TRBD2 (5 bases). This CDR3 region has 18 residues. Germline V gene lookup returns CDR1 MNHEY and CDR2 SVGEGT. Trimming took off 7 bases at V and 0 bases at J, with 19 bases between the two ends. The CDR3 sequence: CASKEGSRAYSGANVLTF. The CDR3 nucleotides are TGTGCCAGCAAAGAGGGTTCAAGAGCGTACTCTGGGGCCAACGTCCTGACTTTC.

The CDR3 region is CASSLWGTGGDGYTF. Here the CDR3 DNA reads TGTGCCAGCAGCCTCTGGGGGACAGGGGGCGATGGCTACACCTTC. This sequence joins TRBV7-2 and TRBJ1-2; 12 bases match TRBD1. V gave up 5 bases and J gave up 6 bases; unmatched junction bases: 7. CDR3 size: 15 residues. Looked up from germline, CDR1 is SGHTA and CDR2 is FQGNSA.

The chain links TRBV29-1 to TRBJ2-3; no reliable D call. Trimming took off 3 bases at V and 2 bases at J, with 9 bases between the two ends. The CDR3 runs 13 residues. Germline V gene lookup returns CDR1 SQVTM and CDR2 ANQGSEA. The CDR3 nucleotides read TGCAGCGTTGATTGGGGATTCACAGATACGCAGTATTTT. Translating gives CSVDWGFTDTQYF.

The rearrangement joins TRBV7-6 to TRBJ2-7, with D uncertain. This CDR3 comprises 11 residues. The ends were cut back, 6 bases at V and 6 bases at J, with 9 bases in the middle. Germline V lookup: CDR1 SGHVS, CDR2 FNYEAQ. CDR3 DNA: TGTGCCAGCAGTTCCAGAGGCGAGCAGTACTTC. Its translation: CASSSRGEQYF. Full variable domain (outside the CDR3, taken from reference TRBV7-6 and TRBJ2-7): GAGVSQSPRYKVTKRGQDVALRCDPISGHVSLYWYRQALGQGPEFLTYFNYEAQQDKSGLPNDRFSAERPEGSISTLTIQRTEQRDSAMYRCASSSRGEQYFGPGTRLTVT.